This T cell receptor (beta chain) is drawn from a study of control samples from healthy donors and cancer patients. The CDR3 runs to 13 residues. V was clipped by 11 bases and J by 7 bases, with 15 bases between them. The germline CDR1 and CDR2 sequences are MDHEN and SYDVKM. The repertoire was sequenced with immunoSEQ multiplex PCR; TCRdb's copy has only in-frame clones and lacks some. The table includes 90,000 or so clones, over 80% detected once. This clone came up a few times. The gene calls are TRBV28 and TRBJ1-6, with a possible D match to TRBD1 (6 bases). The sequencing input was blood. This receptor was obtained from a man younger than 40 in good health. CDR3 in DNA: TGTGCCTCCGGGGGGGGCAGCAATTCACCCCTCCACTTT. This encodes CASGGGSNSPLHF.